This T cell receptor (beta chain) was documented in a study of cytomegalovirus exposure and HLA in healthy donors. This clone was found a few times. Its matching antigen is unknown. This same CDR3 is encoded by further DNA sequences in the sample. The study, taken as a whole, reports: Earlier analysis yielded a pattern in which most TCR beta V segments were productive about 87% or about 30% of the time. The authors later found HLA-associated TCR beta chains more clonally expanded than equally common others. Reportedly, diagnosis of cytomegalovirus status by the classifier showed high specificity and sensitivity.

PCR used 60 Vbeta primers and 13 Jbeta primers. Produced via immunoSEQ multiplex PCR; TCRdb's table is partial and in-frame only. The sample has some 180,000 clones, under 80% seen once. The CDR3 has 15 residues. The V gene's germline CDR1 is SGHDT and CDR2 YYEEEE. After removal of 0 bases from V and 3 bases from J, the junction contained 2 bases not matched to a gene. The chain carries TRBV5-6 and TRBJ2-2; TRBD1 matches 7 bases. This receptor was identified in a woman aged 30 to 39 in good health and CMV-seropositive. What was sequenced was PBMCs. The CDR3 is CASSLVQGDTGELFF. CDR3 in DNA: TGTGCCAGCAGCTTGGTTCAGGGGGACACCGGGGAGCTGTTTTTT.